This T cell receptor (beta chain) originates from a study of cytomegalovirus exposure and HLA in healthy donors. Study overall: The approximately 120 validation repertoires, a later analysis reported, used the same platform as the 700 or so repertoires from the first cohort. Whole-study results and caveats: Among TCR beta chains, those listed as cytomegalovirus-associated numbered some 160. In vitro testing confirmed three CMV-associated chains as specific for CMV antigens.

Turning to this clone: Its antigen is currently unknown.

The data were produced by immunoSEQ multiplex PCR, yet TCRdb's version contains in-frame clones alone and is incomplete. The data contain approximately 200,000 clones, roughly 82% of them singletons. The V gene's germline CDR1 is SGHDT and CDR2 YYEEEE. V was shortened by 2 bases and J by 5 bases, with 11 bases between the two germline ends. The CDR3 consists of 14 residues. The donors were part of the validation cohort, which consisted of more than 90 subjects and was separate from the first cohort of under 750 subjects. Material: PBMCs. This clonotype was obtained from a man aged 18-30 years in good health and CMV-seropositive. The chain recombines TRBV5-6 with TRBJ1-5; D is possibly TRBD1 (6 bases). In DNA, the CDR3 is TGTGCCAGCAGCTTCGCGGACAGAGATCAGCCCCAGCATTTT. It encodes CASSFADRDQPQHF.